This T cell receptor (beta chain) was recovered during a study of T-cell memory formation after mild COVID-19. Study at large: TCR clusters were largely donor specific. Study outcomes and limitations: Whether day 37 second-wave clones are SARS-CoV-2-specific was not confirmed.

cDNA libraries for TCR alpha and TCR beta, carrying sample barcodes and UMIs, came from 5'RACE with constant-segment primers. TCRdb itself ran the 5' RACE reads through MiXCR, one entry per CDR3 protein. Among 270,000 or so distinct CDR3 sequences listed, roughly 17% were seen once. V lost 6 bases and J lost 6, with 17 bases in between. This CDR3 is built from 14 residues. A remark on this clonotype: Its target is not known.

The chain combines TRBV12-3 or TRBV12-4 with TRBJ1-1; D is undetermined. The TCR comes from a man younger than 35 who had mild COVID-19 (a few samples of this study predate the infection). Cell type and time point are not known. Sequenced material: PBMCs or a T cell subset sorted from them (not recorded which). This CDR3 is CASSAGAGRSEAFF. The CDR3 bases are TGTGCCAGCAGCGCGGGAGCGGGGAGGTCTGAAGCTTTCTTT.